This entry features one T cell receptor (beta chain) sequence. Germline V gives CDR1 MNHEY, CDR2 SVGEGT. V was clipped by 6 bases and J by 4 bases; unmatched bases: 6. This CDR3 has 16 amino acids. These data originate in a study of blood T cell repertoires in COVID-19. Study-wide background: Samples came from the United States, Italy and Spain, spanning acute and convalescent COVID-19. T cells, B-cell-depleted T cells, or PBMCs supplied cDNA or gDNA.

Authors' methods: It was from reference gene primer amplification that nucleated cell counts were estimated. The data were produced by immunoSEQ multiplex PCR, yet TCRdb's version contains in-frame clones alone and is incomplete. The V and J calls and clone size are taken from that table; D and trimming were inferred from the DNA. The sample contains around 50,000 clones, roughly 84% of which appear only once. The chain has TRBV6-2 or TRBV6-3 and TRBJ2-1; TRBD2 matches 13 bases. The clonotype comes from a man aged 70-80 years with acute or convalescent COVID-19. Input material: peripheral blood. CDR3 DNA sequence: TGTGCCAGCAGCCCCGGGACTAGCGGGAAGTACAATGAGCAGTTCTTC. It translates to CASSPGTSGKYNEQFF.